The 23 T cell receptor beta chains reported below all come from one sample, sequenced in a study of OX40 agonist ivuxolimab in advanced cancers. The repertoire was sequenced with immunoSEQ multiplex PCR; TCRdb's copy has only in-frame clones and lacks some. The sample comprises 20,000 to 25,000 clones, about 87% of which are singletons, and around 15% rests with the top ten. This specimen was CD4+ or CD8+ T cells sorted from blood, taken in a trial of the OX40 agonist ivuxolimab. The receptors derive from an adult with an advanced solid tumor such as melanoma, head and neck, liver or kidney cancer.

This sequence joins TRBV6-1 and TRBJ1-2; D not resolved. Germline values: CDR1 MNHNS, CDR2 SASEGT. CDR3 length: 13 residues. The ends were cut back, 7 bases at V and 1 base at J, with 10 bases in the middle. The CDR3 coding sequence is TGTGCCAGCATCCGGGCCGATAACTATGGCTACACCTTC. Its translation is CASIRADNYGYTF.

The rearrangement joins TRBV4-3 to TRBJ1-5, with D hard to call. Germline CDR1 reads LGHNA; CDR2 reads YSLEER. This CDR3 has 15 amino acids. Trimming took off 0 bases at V and 4 bases at J, with 10 bases between the two ends. The CDR3 bases are TGCGCCAGCAGCCAAGATCAGGCCGGGAATCAGCCCCAGCATTTT. It encodes CASSQDQAGNQPQHF.

The chain combines TRBV6-1 with TRBJ2-5; D remains ambiguous. Trimming left V 8 bases short and J 2 bases short, with 9 bases between. Germline V CDR1 and CDR2: MNHNS, SASEGT. The CDR3 is 12 amino acids. CDR3 residues: CASPDIQETQYF. CDR3 sequence (DNA): TGTGCCAGCCCGGATATACAAGAGACCCAGTACTTC.

The rearrangement links TRBV7-8 to TRBJ1-1; D gene ambiguous. V lost 3 bases to trimming and J lost 0 bases, with 20 bases between them. Germline assignment: CDR1 SGHVS and CDR2 FQNEAQ. The CDR3 covers 18 residues. The CDR3, as DNA: TGTGCCAGCAGCTTGAAGATGGGTTCCCTTGGGATGAACACTGAAGCTTTCTTT. Translation: CASSLKMGSLGMNTEAFF.

The chain carries TRBV7-2 and TRBJ2-1; D uncertain. The CDR3 spans 17 residues. Germline loops: CDR1 SGHTA, CDR2 FQGNSA. The ends were cut back, 1 base at V and 0 bases at J, with 13 bases in the middle. DNA for the CDR3: TGTGCCAGCAGCTTAGGGTGGCCTACGAGCTCCTACAATGAGCAGTTCTTC. Translated, it gives CASSLGWPTSSYNEQFF.

The chain is built from TRBV15 and TRBJ2-7; D might be TRBD2 (6 bases). Germline V lookup: CDR1 LNHNV, CDR2 YYDKDF (reference sequence). Trimming removed 6 bases at V and 3 bases at J, with 15 bases between. The CDR3 length is 14 residues. The CDR3 DNA sequence: TGTGCCACCAGTTCGGAGGGAATCGGCTACGAGCAGTACTTC. It encodes CATSSEGIGYEQYF. The full variable domain, with the rest looked up from reference TRBV15 and TRBJ2-7, is DAMVIQNPRYQVTQFGKPVTLSCSQTLNHNVMYWYQQKSSQAPKLLFHYYDKDFNNEADTPDNFQSRRPNTSFCFLDIRSPGLGDTAMYLCATSSEGIGYEQYFGPGTRLTVT.

This chain links TRBV7-3 with TRBJ1-5; 8 nucleotides agree with TRBD1. CDR1 is SGHTA, CDR2 FQGTGA, per germline. Losses at the gene ends were 3 bases for V and 6 bases for J; bases not matched to a gene: 7. This CDR3 has 15 amino acids. This CDR3 reads CASSFGQGSFQPQHF. In nucleotides, the CDR3 is TGTGCCAGCAGCTTCGGACAGGGTAGCTTTCAGCCCCAGCATTTT.

V usage is TRBV7-3 and J usage is TRBJ1-2; TRBD1 matches 9 bases. The CDR3 runs 13 residues. V dropped 5 bases and J dropped 8; count of bases not matched to a gene: 6. Germline assignment: CDR1 SGHTA and CDR2 FQGTGA. This CDR3 is CASSQTGGAGYTF. In DNA form, the CDR3 reads TGTGCCAGCAGCCAAACAGGGGGCGCGGGCTACACCTTC.

Comment on this clone: Just one base apart from a much larger clone, this may be a read error. The chain combines TRBV6-1 with TRBJ1-1; D gene unclear. Germline lookup yields CDR1 MNHNS and CDR2 SASEGT. V was pared by 3 bases and J by 5 bases, with 13 bases between. This CDR3 contains 14 residues. Here the CDR3 DNA reads TGTGCCAGCAGTGAGGGTAACAAGGGAACTGAAGCTTTCTTT. As protein: CASSEGNKGTEAFF.

This clone was seen a few times. V is TRBV6-4 and J is TRBJ2-3, with TRBD2 identical over 11 bases. Trimming took 2 bases from V and 4 from J; bases not matched to a gene: 5. CDR1 is MRHNA and CDR2 is SNTAGT in the germline V gene. CDR3 length equals 16 residues. The CDR3 loop is CASSDDSGGASDTQYF. The CDR3 DNA follows: TGTGCCAGCAGTGACGATAGCGGGGGGGCCTCAGATACGCAGTATTTT.

The CDR3 DNA reads as TGTGCCAGTAGTATAGGCGGGGATTACGAGCAGTACTTC. This encodes CASSIGGDYEQYF. The V gene is TRBV19, the J gene TRBJ2-7; D perhaps matches TRBD2 (6 bases). Germline V gene lookup returns CDR1 LNHDA and CDR2 SQIVND (reference sequence). The length of the CDR3 is 13 residues. The ends were cut back, 1 base at V and 4 bases at J, with 8 bases in the middle.

The chain employs TRBV10-3 and TRBJ2-7; a possible D gene is TRBD1 (7 bases). V shed 6 bases and J shed 4 bases, with 13 bases lying between them. Germline V gives CDR1 ENHRY, CDR2 SYGVKD. CDR3 size: 13 residues. The DNA for the CDR3 is TGTGCCATCAGGATGGAGGGGGCATACGAGCAGTACTTC. This translates into CAIRMEGAYEQYF.

The rearrangement joins TRBV5-1 to TRBJ2-7; TRBD1 is a possible D gene (6 bases). CDR1 is SGHRS, CDR2 YFSETQ, per germline. This CDR3 region has 15 residues. Trimming pared 6 bases from V and 4 bases from J, leaving 20 bases between. This CDR3 is CASTTAGTHNYEQYF. CDR3 in DNA: TGCGCCAGCACGACCGCTGGGACACACAATTACGAGCAGTACTTC.

The chain employs TRBV5-1 and TRBJ2-3; TRBD1 aligns across 7 bases. The germline CDR1 and CDR2 sequences are SGHRS and YFSETQ. Losses at the gene ends were 3 bases for V and 0 bases for J; bases not matched to a gene: 4. CDR3 size: 15 residues. As DNA, the CDR3 is TGCGCCAGCAGCTCGGGACAGCTTAGCACAGATACGCAGTATTTT. It specifies CASSSGQLSTDTQYF.

The gene calls are TRBV6-1 and TRBJ2-3; D is unclear. This CDR3 region has 12 residues. V lost 5 bases and J 1 base, leaving 4 bases between the germline ends. Germline V gene sequence: CDR1 MNHNS, CDR2 SASEGT. This CDR3 reads CASSYGTDTQYF. The CDR3 DNA sequence: TGTGCCAGCAGTTATGGCACAGATACGCAGTATTTT.

The chain couples TRBV6-5 to TRBJ1-1, with D hard to call. Trimming removed 0 bases from V and 2 bases from J, with 7 bases in between. This CDR3 is 14 amino acids long. The germline CDR1 and CDR2 sequences are MNHEY and SVGAGI. Written as DNA, the CDR3 is TGTGCCAGCAGTTACTCCCTCGGAAACACTGAAGCTTTCTTT. Amino acid sequence: CASSYSLGNTEAFF.

The V gene is TRBV2, the J gene TRBJ1-4; unclear D gene. The CDR3 has 15 residues. Trimming pared 4 bases from V and 3 bases from J, leaving 12 bases between. CDR1 is SNHLY and CDR2 is FYNNEI in the germline V gene. CDR3 sequence reads: CASSAAQASNEKLFF. In nucleotides, the CDR3 is TGTGCCAGCAGTGCTGCGCAGGCCTCTAATGAAAAACTGTTTTTT.

In regard to this clone: The sample carries other DNA sequences with the same CDR3. V is TRBV10-3 and J is TRBJ1-5; the D is unclear. V lost 6 bases and J 0 bases, leaving 6 bases between the germline ends. Germline-derived CDR1 and CDR2 are ENHRY and SYGVKD. The CDR3 totals 13 residues. CDR3: CAISRDSNQPQHF. DNA for the CDR3: TGTGCCATCAGCCGGGATAGCAATCAGCCCCAGCATTTT.

The chain couples TRBV7-2 to TRBJ2-1; D is unresolved. V was trimmed by 3 bases and J by 1 base, leaving 7 bases between them. The CDR3 has 14 amino acids. CDR1 is SGHTA, CDR2 FQGNSA, per germline. CDR3 region: CASSFSGSYNEQFF. The CDR3 coding sequence is TGTGCCAGCAGCTTCTCGGGTTCCTACAATGAGCAGTTCTTC.

This chain uses TRBV5-8 with TRBJ2-1, with TRBD2 matching 14 bases. Germline V gene data show CDR1 as SGHTS and CDR2 as YDEGEE. J was trimmed by 10 bases and V by 6 bases; bases with no gene match: 6. This CDR3 contains 14 residues. The CDR3, as DNA: TGTGCCAGCACCCTGGGACTAGCGGGGGACGAGCAGTTCTTC. Protein: CASTLGLAGDEQFF.

This chain connects TRBV5-4 to TRBJ1-2; 7 nucleotides align to TRBD1. The CDR3 contains 16 residues. The trim removed 2 bases at V and 1 base at J, leaving 8 bases unmatched. From germline, CDR1 is SGHNT and CDR2 YYREEE (reference sequence). The CDR3 region is CASSLSLGTVNYGYTF. CDR3 in DNA: TGTGCCAGCAGCTTATCCCTCGGGACAGTTAACTATGGCTACACCTTC.

This chain links TRBV15 with TRBJ1-1; weak D call: TRBD1 (6 bases). Germline V lookup: CDR1 LNHNV, CDR2 YYDKDF (reference sequence). Trimming removed 3 bases from V and 5 bases from J, with 16 bases in between. The CDR3 contains 15 residues. The CDR3 loop reads CATSSGARGGTEAFF. CDR3 coding DNA: TGTGCCACCAGCAGTGGAGCCAGGGGTGGAACTGAAGCTTTCTTT.

The chain uses TRBV5-4 and TRBJ2-1; TRBD2 aligns across 7 bases. Germline V CDR1 and CDR2: SGHNT, YYREEE (reference sequence). CDR3 length: 15 residues. Losses at the gene ends were 0 bases for V and 0 bases for J; bases not matched to a gene: 0. The CDR3 protein is CASSLERGSYNEQFF. The CDR3 DNA reads TGTGCCAGCAGCTTGGAGCGGGGCTCCTACAATGAGCAGTTCTTC.